This is a list of T cell receptor beta chains from one sample in a study of T cell changes during pregnancy in multiple sclerosis. Here immunoSEQ multiplex PCR was the method, and the copy in TCRdb shows in-frame clones only, minus some. The sample holds around 64,000 clones; 85% to 95% are singletons and the top ten take almost 0.3%. The sample in question was CD4+ T cells from peripheral blood mononuclear cells, obtained after pregnancy. These receptor sequences come from a female donor with multiple sclerosis, enrolled in a pregnancy study. The CDR3 runs from the conserved cysteine through the conserved F or W. The order of the fields is CDR3 protein, CDR3 DNA, clone size, V gene, J gene, D gene. The D gene is left open where the match is weak. The size field is filled for only some rows; it gives once, few, many or a size class.

cdr3_aa: CASSLWASGNTIYF
cdr3_nt: TGTGCCAGCAGCTTGTGGGCCTCTGGAAACACCATATATTTT
clone_size: .
v_call: TRBV5-4
j_call: TRBJ1-3
d_call: .

cdr3_aa: CASSLLQGPNTEAFF
cdr3_nt: TGCGCCAGCAGCCTCTTACAGGGCCCGAACACTGAAGCTTTCTTT
clone_size: .
v_call: TRBV5-1
j_call: TRBJ1-1
d_call: .

cdr3_aa: CASSLAREVTGNTIYF
cdr3_nt: TGTGCCAGCAGCTTAGCGCGGGAAGTTACTGGAAACACCATATATTTT
clone_size: .
v_call: TRBV7-9
j_call: TRBJ1-3
d_call: .

cdr3_aa: CSATLGVATEAFF
cdr3_nt: TGCAGCGCTACTCTAGGCGTTGCCACTGAAGCTTTCTTT
clone_size: .
v_call: TRBV29-1
j_call: TRBJ1-1
d_call: .

cdr3_aa: CAWSPGVNGYTF
cdr3_nt: TGTGCCTGGAGTCCAGGGGTAAATGGCTACACCTTC
clone_size: .
v_call: TRBV30
j_call: TRBJ1-2
d_call: .

cdr3_aa: CASRGAGASYEQYF
cdr3_nt: TGTGCCAGCAGGGGGGCAGGAGCCTCCTACGAGCAGTACTTC
clone_size: .
v_call: TRBV28
j_call: TRBJ2-7
d_call: .

cdr3_aa: CASSMTSAYYEQYF
cdr3_nt: TGTGCCAGTAGTATGACTAGCGCTTACTACGAGCAGTACTTC
clone_size: .
v_call: TRBV19
j_call: TRBJ2-7
d_call: TRBD2

cdr3_aa: CASSYDGRSRYNEQFF
cdr3_nt: TGTGCCAGCAGTTACGACGGCAGGTCCCGTTACAATGAGCAGTTCTTC
clone_size: .
v_call: TRBV6-5
j_call: TRBJ2-1
d_call: .

cdr3_aa: CAWKSAGDTQYF
cdr3_nt: TGTGCCTGGAAGTCTGCGGGAGATACGCAGTATTTT
clone_size: .
v_call: TRBV30
j_call: TRBJ2-3
d_call: .

cdr3_aa: CASSLGDSNQPQHF
cdr3_nt: TGTGCCAGCAGTTTGGGGGACTCCAATCAGCCCCAGCATTTT
clone_size: once
v_call: TRBV28
j_call: TRBJ1-5
d_call: .

cdr3_aa: CAWSRGGTEQYF
cdr3_nt: TGTGCCTGGAGTAGGGGCGGCACTGAGCAGTACTTC
clone_size: .
v_call: TRBV30
j_call: TRBJ2-7
d_call: .

cdr3_aa: CASSSRTGRETQYF
cdr3_nt: TGTGCCAGCAGCTCCCGGACAGGGAGGGAGACCCAGTACTTC
clone_size: .
v_call: TRBV9
j_call: TRBJ2-5
d_call: TRBD1

cdr3_aa: CASSDRGGNQPQHF
cdr3_nt: TGTGCCAGCAGCGACAGGGGAGGCAATCAGCCCCAGCATTTT
clone_size: once
v_call: TRBV5-5
j_call: TRBJ1-5
d_call: TRBD1

cdr3_aa: CASSGLTGELFF
cdr3_nt: TGTGCCAGCAGCGGACTGACCGGGGAGCTGTTTTTT
clone_size: .
v_call: TRBV6-4
j_call: TRBJ2-2
d_call: .

cdr3_aa: CASSGGGGQDTQYF
cdr3_nt: TGTGCCAGCAGTGGCGGGGGGGGCCAAGATACGCAGTATTTT
clone_size: .
v_call: TRBV6-1
j_call: TRBJ2-3
d_call: TRBD2

cdr3_aa: CASTPWPSGGSNEKLFF
cdr3_nt: TGTGCCAGCACCCCCTGGCCTTCAGGGGGAAGTAATGAAAAACTGTTTTTT
clone_size: .
v_call: TRBV7-9
j_call: TRBJ1-4
d_call: TRBD1

cdr3_aa: CASSGDIGDTIYF
cdr3_nt: TGTGCCAGCAGCGGGGACATAGGGGACACCATATATTTT
clone_size: .
v_call: TRBV9
j_call: TRBJ1-3
d_call: .

cdr3_aa: CASSRTGDDSNQPQHF
cdr3_nt: TGTGCCAGCAGCCGGACAGGGGACGATAGCAATCAGCCCCAGCATTTT
clone_size: .
v_call: TRBV9
j_call: TRBJ1-5
d_call: TRBD1

cdr3_aa: CSVAPGQGINEKLFF
cdr3_nt: TGCAGCGTTGCTCCGGGACAGGGGATTAATGAAAAACTGTTTTTT
clone_size: once
v_call: TRBV29-1
j_call: TRBJ1-4
d_call: TRBD1

cdr3_aa: CASSQDNKNEKLFF
cdr3_nt: TGTGCCAGCAGCCAAGATAACAAGAATGAAAAACTGTTTTTT
clone_size: once
v_call: TRBV14
j_call: TRBJ1-4
d_call: .

cdr3_aa: CASAGTSSETQYF
cdr3_nt: TGCGCCAGCGCCGGGACTAGCAGCGAGACCCAGTACTTC
clone_size: .
v_call: TRBV5-1
j_call: TRBJ2-5
d_call: TRBD2

cdr3_aa: CASSPVAARAGTGELFF
cdr3_nt: TGTGCCAGCAGCCCCGTAGCGGCCCGGGCCGGCACCGGGGAGCTGTTTTTT
clone_size: .
v_call: TRBV4-2
j_call: TRBJ2-2
d_call: .

cdr3_aa: CASSLGLDTWTGELFF
cdr3_nt: TGTGCCAGCAGCTTAGGTCTGGACACCTGGACCGGGGAGCTGTTTTTT
clone_size: .
v_call: TRBV11-2
j_call: TRBJ2-2
d_call: .

cdr3_aa: CASSGGGPSAYEQYF
cdr3_nt: TGTGCCAGCAGTGGAGGGGGACCGTCGGCCTACGAGCAGTACTTC
clone_size: .
v_call: TRBV6-1
j_call: TRBJ2-7
d_call: .

cdr3_aa: CASSLLPDTEAFF
cdr3_nt: TGTGCCAGCAGCTTACTACCCGACACTGAAGCTTTCTTT
clone_size: .
v_call: TRBV7-9
j_call: TRBJ1-1
d_call: .

cdr3_aa: CASSKARVPGGPCQPQHF
cdr3_nt: TGTGCCAGCAGCAAAGCCCGCGTCCCGGGGGGACCTTGTCAGCCCCAGCATTTT
clone_size: few
v_call: TRBV21-1
j_call: TRBJ1-5
d_call: .